The rows below give T cell receptor beta chains drawn from one sample of a study of blood T cell repertoires in COVID-19. The data were produced by immunoSEQ multiplex PCR, yet TCRdb's version contains in-frame clones alone and is incomplete. The profile covers approximately 99,000 clones, with around four fifths appearing a single time and under 5% taken by the ten largest. The specimen was peripheral blood. The receptor set was obtained from a woman in her 70s with acute or convalescent COVID-19. The CDR3 runs from the conserved cysteine through the conserved F or W. The order of the fields is clone size, D gene, J gene, V gene, CDR3 protein, CDR3 DNA. D genes are given only for firm matches. Size values are once, few and many counts, or a class for expanded clones, and some rows have none.

clone_size: .; d_call: .; j_call: TRBJ2-1; v_call: TRBV10-2; cdr3_aa: CASRYSLSYNEQFF; cdr3_nt: TGCGCCAGCAGGTACTCCCTCTCCTACAATGAGCAGTTCTTC
clone_size: .; d_call: .; j_call: TRBJ1-2; v_call: TRBV29-1; cdr3_aa: CSVAGSLNYGYTF; cdr3_nt: TGCAGCGTTGCGGGTAGCCTTAACTATGGCTACACCTTC
clone_size: .; d_call: TRBD1; j_call: TRBJ1-1; v_call: TRBV11-1; cdr3_aa: CASSLGTGSTEAFF; cdr3_nt: TGTGCCAGCAGCTTAGGGACAGGTTCCACTGAAGCTTTCTTT
clone_size: .; d_call: .; j_call: TRBJ1-1; v_call: TRBV4-1; cdr3_aa: CASSQVGAGSTEAFF; cdr3_nt: TGCGCCAGCAGCCAAGTGGGGGCTGGGAGCACTGAAGCTTTCTTT
clone_size: .; d_call: .; j_call: TRBJ2-1; v_call: TRBV28; cdr3_aa: CASSYFDTAYNEQFF; cdr3_nt: TGTGCCAGCAGTTATTTTGACACGGCTTACAATGAGCAGTTCTTC
clone_size: .; d_call: TRBD1; j_call: TRBJ2-3; v_call: TRBV7-9; cdr3_aa: CARGNTPGQGLTDTQYF; cdr3_nt: TGTGCCAGGGGGAATACTCCGGGACAGGGGTTGACAGATACGCAGTATTTT
clone_size: .; d_call: TRBD1; j_call: TRBJ1-2; v_call: TRBV18; cdr3_aa: CASSASTGGGKGYTF; cdr3_nt: TGTGCCAGCTCAGCATCCACAGGGGGCGGGAAAGGCTACACCTTC
clone_size: .; d_call: .; j_call: TRBJ2-7; v_call: TRBV3-1/TRBV3-2; cdr3_aa: CASSQDGGNEQYF; cdr3_nt: TGTGCCAGCAGCCAAGATGGAGGGAACGAGCAGTACTTC
clone_size: .; d_call: TRBD1; j_call: TRBJ1-1; v_call: TRBV19; cdr3_aa: CASLGGGSRYGNTEAFF; cdr3_nt: TGTGCCAGTCTTGGAGGGGGCAGTAGATATGGGAACACTGAAGCTTTCTTT
clone_size: .; d_call: TRBD2; j_call: TRBJ2-2; v_call: TRBV7-8; cdr3_aa: CASSSLAGGSNTGELFF; cdr3_nt: TGTGCCAGCAGCTCACTAGCGGGAGGTTCAAACACCGGGGAGCTGTTTTTT
clone_size: few; d_call: .; j_call: TRBJ1-5; v_call: TRBV3-1/TRBV3-2; cdr3_aa: CASSRQISNQPQHF; cdr3_nt: TGTGCCAGCAGCCGACAGATTAGCAATCAGCCCCAGCATTTT
clone_size: .; d_call: TRBD1; j_call: TRBJ1-2; v_call: TRBV6-2/TRBV6-3; cdr3_aa: CASSYVVRGPANYGYTF; cdr3_nt: TGTGCCAGCAGTTACGTTGTCAGGGGGCCGGCTAACTATGGCTACACCTTC
clone_size: .; d_call: TRBD1; j_call: TRBJ1-5; v_call: TRBV28; cdr3_aa: CASSKRYRGRGSNQPQHF; cdr3_nt: TGTGCCAGCAGTAAACGGTACAGGGGGCGCGGGAGCAATCAGCCCCAGCATTTT
clone_size: .; d_call: TRBD2; j_call: TRBJ2-1; v_call: TRBV5-1; cdr3_aa: CASSRSGLAGWGNEQFF; cdr3_nt: TGCGCCAGCAGCCGCTCGGGCCTAGCGGGGTGGGGAAATGAGCAGTTCTTC